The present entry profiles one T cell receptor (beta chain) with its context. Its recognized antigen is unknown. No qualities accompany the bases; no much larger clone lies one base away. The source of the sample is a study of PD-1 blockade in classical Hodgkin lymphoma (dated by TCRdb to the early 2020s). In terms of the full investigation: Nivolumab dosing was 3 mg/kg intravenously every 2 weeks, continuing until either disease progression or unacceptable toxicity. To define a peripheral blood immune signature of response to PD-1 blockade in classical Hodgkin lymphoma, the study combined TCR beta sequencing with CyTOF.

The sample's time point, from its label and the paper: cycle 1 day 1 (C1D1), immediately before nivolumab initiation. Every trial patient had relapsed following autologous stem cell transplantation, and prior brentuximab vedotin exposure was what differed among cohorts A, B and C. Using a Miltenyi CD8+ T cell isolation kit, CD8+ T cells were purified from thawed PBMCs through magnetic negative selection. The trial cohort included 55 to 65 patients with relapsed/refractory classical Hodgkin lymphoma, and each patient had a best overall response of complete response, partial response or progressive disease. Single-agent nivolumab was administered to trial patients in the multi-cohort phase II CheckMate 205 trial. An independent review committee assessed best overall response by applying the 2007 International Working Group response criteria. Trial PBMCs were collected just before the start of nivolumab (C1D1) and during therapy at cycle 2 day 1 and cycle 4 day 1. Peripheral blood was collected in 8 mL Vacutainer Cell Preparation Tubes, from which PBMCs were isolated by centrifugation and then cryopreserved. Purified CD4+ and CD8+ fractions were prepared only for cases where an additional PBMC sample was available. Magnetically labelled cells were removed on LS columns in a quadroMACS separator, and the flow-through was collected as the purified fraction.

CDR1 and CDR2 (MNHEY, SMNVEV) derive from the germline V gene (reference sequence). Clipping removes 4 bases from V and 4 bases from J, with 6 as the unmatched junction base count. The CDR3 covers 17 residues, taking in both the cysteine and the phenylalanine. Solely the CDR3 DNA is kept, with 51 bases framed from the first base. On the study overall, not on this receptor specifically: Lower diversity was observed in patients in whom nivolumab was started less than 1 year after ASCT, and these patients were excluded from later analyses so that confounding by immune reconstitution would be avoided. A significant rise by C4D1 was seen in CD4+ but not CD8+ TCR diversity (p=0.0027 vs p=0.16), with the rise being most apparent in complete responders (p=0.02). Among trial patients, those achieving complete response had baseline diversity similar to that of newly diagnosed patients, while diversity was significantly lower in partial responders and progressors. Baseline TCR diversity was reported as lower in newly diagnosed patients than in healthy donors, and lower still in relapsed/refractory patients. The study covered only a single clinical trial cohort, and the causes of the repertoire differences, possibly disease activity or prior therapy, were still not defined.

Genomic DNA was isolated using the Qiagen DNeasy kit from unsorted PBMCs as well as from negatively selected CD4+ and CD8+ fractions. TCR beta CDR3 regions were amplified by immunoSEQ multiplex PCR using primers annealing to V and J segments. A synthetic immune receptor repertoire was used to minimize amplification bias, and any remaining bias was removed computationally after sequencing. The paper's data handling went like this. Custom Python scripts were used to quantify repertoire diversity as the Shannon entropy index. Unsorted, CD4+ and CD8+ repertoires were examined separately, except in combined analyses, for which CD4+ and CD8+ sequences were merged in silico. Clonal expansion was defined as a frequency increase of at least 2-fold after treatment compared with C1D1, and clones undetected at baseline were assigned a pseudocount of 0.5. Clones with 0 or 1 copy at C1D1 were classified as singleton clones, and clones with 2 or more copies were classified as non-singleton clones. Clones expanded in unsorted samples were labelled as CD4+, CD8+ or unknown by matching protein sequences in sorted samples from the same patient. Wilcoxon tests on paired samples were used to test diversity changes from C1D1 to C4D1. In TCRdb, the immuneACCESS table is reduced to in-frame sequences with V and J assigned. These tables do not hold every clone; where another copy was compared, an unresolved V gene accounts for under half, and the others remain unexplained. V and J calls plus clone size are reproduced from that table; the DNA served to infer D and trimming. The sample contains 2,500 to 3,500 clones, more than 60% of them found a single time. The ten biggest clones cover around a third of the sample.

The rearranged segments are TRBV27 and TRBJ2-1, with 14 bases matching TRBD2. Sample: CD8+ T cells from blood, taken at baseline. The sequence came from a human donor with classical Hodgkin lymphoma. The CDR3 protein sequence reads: CASSSPGLAGDYNEQFF. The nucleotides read TGTGCCAGCAGTTCCCCGGGACTAGCGGGAGATTACAATGAGCAGTTCTTC.